The 10 T cell receptor beta chains below come from one sample, sequenced in a study of CD8+ T cells in alopecia areata. TCR sequencing used cDNA made by reverse transcription of extracted RNA. Measured with immunoSEQ multiplex PCR; TCRdb has only the in-frame clones, and not every one. The sample lists about 130,000 clones, around three fifths seen once, with 4.5% in the top ten. This material consisted of CD4+ T cells sorted from blood, taken at week 0. All receptors come from a human donor with alopecia areata.

The rearrangement uses TRBV6-1 and TRBJ1-2; TRBD1 is a possible D gene (5 bases). CDR1 is MNHNS, CDR2 SASEGT, per germline. The ends were cut back, 7 bases at V and 5 bases at J, with 20 bases in the middle. The CDR3 is 15 residues long. DNA of the CDR3: TGTGCCAGCAACCTGATGACGACAGACGATTATGGCTACACCTTC. Its protein is CASNLMTTDDYGYTF.

A few counts support this clone. V usage is TRBV27 and J usage is TRBJ1-2; 7 positions agree with TRBD1. Germline-derived CDR1 and CDR2 are MNHEY and SMNVEV (reference sequence). This CDR3 spans 16 amino acids. V trimming: 3 bases; J trimming: 4 bases; junction bases outside the gene matches: 11. This CDR3 is CASSFYRGHNSYGYTF. DNA for the CDR3: TGTGCCAGCAGTTTCTACAGGGGCCATAACAGCTATGGCTACACCTTC.

The V gene is TRBV7-2, the J gene TRBJ2-7; D remains ambiguous. V was clipped by 1 base and J by 7 bases, with 8 bases between them. CDR3 length equals 12 residues. Germline CDR1 reads SGHTA; CDR2 reads FQGNSA. The CDR3 DNA reads as TGTGCCAGCAGCTTAGGGTGGTGGGAGCAGTACTTC. Translating gives CASSLGWWEQYF. Looking up the rest from reference TRBV7-2 and TRBJ2-7 gives the full variable domain: GAGVSQSPSNKVTEKGKDVELRCDPISGHTALYWYRQSLGQGLEFLIYFQGNSAPDKSGLPSDRFSAERTGGSVSTLTIQRTQQEDSAVYLCASSLGWWEQYFGPGTRLTVT.

Only one count was recorded for this clone. The gene calls are TRBV20-1 and TRBJ2-7; perhaps D is TRBD1 or TRBD2 (5 bases each). This CDR3 region has 11 residues. V was clipped by 6 bases and J by 6 bases, with 12 bases between them. Per germline, CDR1 DFQATT and CDR2 SNEGSKA (reference sequence). The CDR3 DNA follows: TGCAGTGCCCTTGGGGGTCGCGAGCAGTACTTC. Its protein is CSALGGREQYF.

The V gene is TRBV7-2, the J gene TRBJ2-1; D might be TRBD2 (5 bases). V dropped 2 bases and J dropped 7 bases, with 9 bases sitting between them. This CDR3 spans 13 amino acids. Per the germline V gene, CDR1 is SGHTA and CDR2 is FQGNSA. The CDR3 spells CASSLSLANEQFF. CDR3 coding DNA: TGTGCCAGCAGCTTATCCCTAGCAAATGAGCAGTTCTTC.

The genes are TRBV28 and TRBJ2-7; the match to TRBD2 covers 7 bases. Germline V gene sequence: CDR1 MDHEN, CDR2 SYDVKM. Trimming removed 8 bases from V and 5 bases from J; junction bases left unmatched: 12. The CDR3 sequence is 14 residues long. The CDR3, as DNA: TGTGCCAGCCATCGGGGCGGGAGACTGAACGAGCAGTACTTC. Residues: CASHRGGRLNEQYF.

The CDR3 DNA reads as TGTGCCAGCAGCGAGAGGGACCGGGGGTCACCCCTCCACTTT. This codes for CASSERDRGSPLHF. The chain carries TRBV9 and TRBJ1-6; D might be TRBD1 (5 bases). V was trimmed by 3 bases and J by 10 bases, leaving 14 bases between them. There are 14 residues in the CDR3. Germline V gene data show CDR1 as SGDLS and CDR2 as YYNGEE.

This clone has a handful of counts. The chain joins TRBV11-2 to TRBJ2-7; tentative D call: TRBD1 (6 bases). The CDR3 has 15 residues. Germline CDR1 is SGHAT and CDR2 is FQNNGV. V was trimmed by 4 bases and J by 3 bases, leaving 16 bases between them. CDR3 DNA sequence: TGTGCCAGCAGCTCCAACAGGGCGCAGGACTACGAGCAGTACTTC. It codes for CASSSNRAQDYEQYF. The variable domain in full, completed from reference TRBV11-2 and TRBJ2-7, reads EAGVAQSPRYKIIEKRQSVAFWCNPISGHATLYWYQQILGQGPKLLIQFQNNGVVDDSQLPKDRFSAERLKGVDSTLKIQPAKLEDSAVYLCASSSNRAQDYEQYFGPGTRLTVT.

This clone has a single count. The CDR3 nucleotides are TGTGCCAGCAGCTTAGACCCGCTCTATGGCTACACCTTC. This translates into CASSLDPLYGYTF. V usage is TRBV7-2 and J usage is TRBJ1-2; D not certain. The CDR3 length is 13 residues. CDR1 and CDR2 (germline): SGHTA, FQGNSA. V lost 1 base and J lost 4, with 7 bases in between.

The V call is TRBV4-2, the J call TRBJ2-1; D remains ambiguous. V was shortened by 0 bases and J by 4 bases, with 10 bases between the two germline ends. There are 15 residues in the CDR3. Germline lookup yields CDR1 LGHNA and CDR2 YNFKEQ. CDR3 nucleotide sequence: TGTGCCAGCAGCCAAGACACGAGAGAGTACAATGAGCAGTTCTTC. It specifies CASSQDTREYNEQFF.